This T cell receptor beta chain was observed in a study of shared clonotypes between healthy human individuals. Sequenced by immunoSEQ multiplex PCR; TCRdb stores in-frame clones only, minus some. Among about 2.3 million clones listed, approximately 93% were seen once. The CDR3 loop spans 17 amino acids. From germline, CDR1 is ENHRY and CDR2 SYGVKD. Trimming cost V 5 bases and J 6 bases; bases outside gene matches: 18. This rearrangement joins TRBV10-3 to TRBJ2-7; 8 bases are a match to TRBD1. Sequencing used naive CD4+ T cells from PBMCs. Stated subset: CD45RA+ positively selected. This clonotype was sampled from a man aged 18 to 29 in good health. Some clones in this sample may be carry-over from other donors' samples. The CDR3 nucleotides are TGTGCCATCAGTCGACAGGGGCGCGGTGGAGGGCCCGCCGAGCAGTACTTC. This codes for CAISRQGRGGGPAEQYF.